This TCR beta chain originates from a study of blood T cell repertoires in COVID-19. The wider study: Researchers got acute and convalescent COVID-19 samples from the United States, Italy and Spain. T cells, B-cell-depleted T cells, or PBMCs provided the cDNA or gDNA that served as material.

V was clipped by 3 bases and J by 1 base, with 10 bases between them. The germline CDR1 and CDR2 sequences are MNHEY and SVGEGT. The CDR3 is 15 residues long. Authors' processing steps: Counts of nucleated cells, estimated from reference gene primer amplification, were obtained. Assay: immunoSEQ multiplex PCR; the TCRdb copy retains only in-frame clones and omits some. The V and J calls and the clone size are those of that table, but D and trimming were determined from the DNA. The data contain 200,000 to 250,000 clones, about 89% of them seen just once; the ten biggest clones take up around 6.5%. The receptor was isolated from a man between 60 and 75 years old who had recovered from COVID-19. V usage is TRBV6-2 or TRBV6-3 and J usage is TRBJ2-1; tentative D call: TRBD2 (6 bases). The sample comprised peripheral blood. The CDR3 reads CASSYFGGSYNEQFF. As DNA, the CDR3 is TGTGCCAGCAGTTATTTTGGGGGGTCCTACAATGAGCAGTTCTTC.